A selection of T cell receptor beta chains follows, all from one sample in a study of T-cell reconstitution after alpha-beta-depleted transplantation in children. In TCRdb, the PCR reads were re-called with MiXCR into one record per CDR3 protein. The sample has around 120,000 distinct CDR3 sequences; about 21% are singletons. Sequenced here: PBMCs, mostly from graft donor cells, sampled 180 days after TCRalphabeta/CD19-depleted stem cell transplant. The receptors here all came from a male patient aged 2 to 10 who had a stem cell transplant for chronic granulomatous disease, so the T cells may come from the graft donor. The CDR3 runs from the conserved cysteine through the conserved F or W. D genes are given only for firm matches. Only part of the rows carry a size: once, few, many, or a class if the clone is expanded.

j_call: TRBJ1-6; d_call: .; cdr3_length: 14; clone_size: many; v_call: TRBV5-1; cdr3_aa: CASSLSGINSPLHF; cdr3_nt: TGCGCCAGCAGCTTGAGCGGCATTAATTCACCCCTCCACTTT
j_call: TRBJ2-7; d_call: TRBD2; cdr3_length: 15; clone_size: .; v_call: TRBV12-3/TRBV12-4; cdr3_aa: CASSLFAGGGYEQYF; cdr3_nt: TGTGCCAGCAGTTTATTTGCGGGAGGAGGTTACGAGCAGTACTTC
j_call: TRBJ2-1; d_call: .; cdr3_length: 13; clone_size: few; v_call: TRBV5-5; cdr3_aa: CASSPPGYNEQFF; cdr3_nt: TGTGCCAGCAGCCCCCCAGGCTACAATGAGCAGTTCTTC
j_call: TRBJ2-7; d_call: TRBD2; cdr3_length: 14; clone_size: few; v_call: TRBV29-1; cdr3_aa: CSAGGAGPTYEQYF; cdr3_nt: TGCAGCGCCGGAGGAGCGGGGCCAACCTACGAGCAGTACTTC
j_call: TRBJ2-3; d_call: TRBD2; cdr3_length: 20; clone_size: many; v_call: TRBV20-1; cdr3_aa: CSARSYRLAGHIIDTDTQYF; cdr3_nt: TGCAGTGCTCGCTCCTATCGGCTAGCGGGCCATATAATCGACACAGATACGCAGTATTTT
j_call: TRBJ2-7; d_call: .; cdr3_length: 13; clone_size: few; v_call: TRBV28; cdr3_aa: CASSFGDPYEQYF; cdr3_nt: TGTGCCAGCAGTTTCGGTGATCCCTACGAGCAGTACTTC
j_call: TRBJ2-1; d_call: TRBD2; cdr3_length: 15; clone_size: many; v_call: TRBV12-3/TRBV12-4; cdr3_aa: CASSSVAGVDNEQFF; cdr3_nt: TGTGCCAGCAGTTCAGTAGCGGGAGTGGACAATGAGCAGTTCTTC
j_call: TRBJ2-3; d_call: .; cdr3_length: 13; clone_size: many; v_call: TRBV19; cdr3_aa: CASSPRNTDTQYF; cdr3_nt: TGTGCCAGTAGTCCGCGCAACACAGATACGCAGTATTTT
j_call: TRBJ1-5; d_call: .; cdr3_length: 13; clone_size: many; v_call: TRBV5-6; cdr3_aa: CASSRQGNQPQHF; cdr3_nt: TGTGCCAGCTCTCGACAGGGCAATCAGCCCCAGCATTTT
j_call: TRBJ2-7; d_call: .; cdr3_length: 12; clone_size: many; v_call: TRBV6-1; cdr3_aa: CASSVTTYEQYF; cdr3_nt: TGTGCCAGCAGTGTGACTACTTACGAGCAGTACTTC
j_call: TRBJ2-7; d_call: .; cdr3_length: 11; clone_size: .; v_call: TRBV6-5; cdr3_aa: CASSLLHEQYF; cdr3_nt: TGTGCCAGCAGTCTCCTCCACGAGCAGTACTTC
j_call: TRBJ2-2; d_call: .; cdr3_length: 12; clone_size: many; v_call: TRBV5-1; cdr3_aa: CASSSATGELFF; cdr3_nt: TGCGCCAGCAGCTCCGCGACCGGGGAGCTGTTTTTT
j_call: TRBJ2-7; d_call: TRBD2; cdr3_length: 16; clone_size: .; v_call: TRBV5-6; cdr3_aa: CASSLRPGTSDYEQYF; cdr3_nt: TGTGCCAGCAGCTTGCGACCCGGGACTAGCGACTACGAGCAGTACTTC
j_call: TRBJ2-5; d_call: TRBD2; cdr3_length: 16; clone_size: many; v_call: TRBV20-1; cdr3_aa: CSATGLAESYQETQYF; cdr3_nt: TGCAGTGCTACGGGACTAGCGGAATCGTACCAAGAGACCCAGTACTTC
j_call: TRBJ2-7; d_call: TRBD2; cdr3_length: 15; clone_size: .; v_call: TRBV12-3/TRBV12-4; cdr3_aa: CASSYNTGGPDEQYF; cdr3_nt: TGTGCCAGCAGTTATAATACGGGAGGTCCGGACGAGCAGTACTTC
j_call: TRBJ2-2; d_call: .; cdr3_length: 14; clone_size: .; v_call: TRBV7-3; cdr3_aa: CASSPGMNTGELFF; cdr3_nt: TGTGCCAGCAGCCCGGGGATGAACACCGGGGAGCTGTTTTTT
j_call: TRBJ2-7; d_call: TRBD2; cdr3_length: 14; clone_size: .; v_call: TRBV5-6; cdr3_aa: CASTPGTTSREQYF; cdr3_nt: TGTGCCAGCACCCCCGGGACTACTTCTCGAGAGCAGTACTTC
j_call: TRBJ2-2; d_call: TRBD1; cdr3_length: 16; clone_size: once; v_call: TRBV12-3/TRBV12-4; cdr3_aa: CASSLGDRPYTGELFF; cdr3_nt: TGTGCCAGCAGTTTAGGGGACAGGCCGTACACCGGGGAGCTGTTTTTT
j_call: TRBJ2-1; d_call: .; cdr3_length: 11; clone_size: few; v_call: TRBV12-3/TRBV12-4; cdr3_aa: CASSMYNEQFF; cdr3_nt: TGTGCCAGCAGTATGTACAATGAGCAGTTCTTC
j_call: TRBJ2-5; d_call: TRBD2; cdr3_length: 15; clone_size: .; v_call: TRBV7-6; cdr3_aa: CASSLVGLAGETQYF; cdr3_nt: TGTGCCAGCAGCTTAGTGGGACTAGCGGGGGAGACCCAGTACTTC
j_call: TRBJ1-1; d_call: .; cdr3_length: 13; clone_size: few; v_call: TRBV30; cdr3_aa: CAWRYVDRPEAFF; cdr3_nt: TGTGCCTGGAGGTACGTAGACAGACCTGAAGCTTTCTTT
j_call: TRBJ1-2; d_call: .; cdr3_length: 12; clone_size: many; v_call: TRBV3-1; cdr3_aa: CASSNGPGGYTF; cdr3_nt: TGTGCCAGCAGCAACGGCCCGGGCGGCTACACCTTC
j_call: TRBJ2-3; d_call: TRBD2; cdr3_length: 13; clone_size: few; v_call: TRBV6-1; cdr3_aa: CASSRGGLDTQYF; cdr3_nt: TGTGCCAGCAGTCGGGGGGGACTGGATACGCAGTATTTT
j_call: TRBJ2-5; d_call: .; cdr3_length: 15; clone_size: .; v_call: TRBV10-3; cdr3_aa: CAISEEGSPQETQYF; cdr3_nt: TGTGCCATCAGTGAGGAGGGATCCCCTCAAGAGACCCAGTACTTC
j_call: TRBJ2-7; d_call: .; cdr3_length: 16; clone_size: few; v_call: TRBV4-3; cdr3_aa: CASSQGPGASSYEQYF; cdr3_nt: TGCGCCAGCAGCCAAGGACCAGGGGCGAGCTCCTACGAGCAGTACTTC
j_call: TRBJ2-7; d_call: .; cdr3_length: 12; clone_size: many; v_call: TRBV29-1; cdr3_aa: CSVGGGTYEQYF; cdr3_nt: TGCAGCGTTGGCGGCGGAACCTACGAGCAGTACTTC
j_call: TRBJ1-6; d_call: .; cdr3_length: 16; clone_size: .; v_call: TRBV7-2; cdr3_aa: CASSKMGTLLNSPLHF; cdr3_nt: TGTGCCAGCAGTAAAATGGGAACTCTACTCAATTCACCCCTCCACTTT
j_call: TRBJ2-7; d_call: TRBD1; cdr3_length: 12; clone_size: few; v_call: TRBV7-9; cdr3_aa: CASSHDRDEQYF; cdr3_nt: TGTGCCAGCAGCCACGACAGGGACGAGCAGTACTTC
j_call: TRBJ2-7; d_call: TRBD1; cdr3_length: 11; clone_size: few; v_call: TRBV29-1; cdr3_aa: CSVGTGSEQYF; cdr3_nt: TGCAGCGTCGGGACAGGGAGCGAGCAGTACTTC
j_call: TRBJ2-3; d_call: .; cdr3_length: 12; clone_size: few; v_call: TRBV6-5; cdr3_aa: CASSSGGDTQYF; cdr3_nt: TGTGCCAGCAGTAGCGGCGGGGATACGCAGTATTTT
j_call: TRBJ1-1; d_call: .; cdr3_length: 11; clone_size: many; v_call: TRBV6-5; cdr3_aa: CASITPAGAFF; cdr3_nt: TGTGCCAGCATCACCCCGGCAGGGGCTTTCTTT
j_call: TRBJ1-5; d_call: .; cdr3_length: 13; clone_size: many; v_call: TRBV28; cdr3_aa: CASRYGDLGPQHF; cdr3_nt: TGTGCCAGCAGGTACGGGGATTTGGGGCCCCAGCATTTT
j_call: TRBJ2-1; d_call: .; cdr3_length: 13; clone_size: .; v_call: TRBV9; cdr3_aa: CASSVLLGNEQFF; cdr3_nt: TGTGCCAGCAGCGTGCTACTAGGGAATGAGCAGTTCTTC
j_call: TRBJ2-5; d_call: TRBD1; cdr3_length: 15; clone_size: few; v_call: TRBV7-2; cdr3_aa: CASSLDRGRRETQYF; cdr3_nt: TGTGCCAGCAGCTTAGACAGGGGGAGGAGGGAGACCCAGTACTTC
j_call: TRBJ2-6; d_call: .; cdr3_length: 14; clone_size: .; v_call: TRBV5-5; cdr3_aa: CASSYRTGANVLTF; cdr3_nt: TGTGCCAGCAGCTACAGGACTGGGGCCAACGTCCTGACTTTC
j_call: TRBJ2-5; d_call: TRBD2; cdr3_length: 15; clone_size: .; v_call: TRBV4-2; cdr3_aa: CASSLGGGPQETQYF; cdr3_nt: TGTGCCAGCAGCCTGGGCGGGGGACCCCAAGAGACCCAGTACTTC
j_call: TRBJ2-1; d_call: .; cdr3_length: 15; clone_size: few; v_call: TRBV7-2; cdr3_aa: CASSPPGTPYGEQFF; cdr3_nt: TGTGCCAGCAGCCCCCCCGGGACTCCCTATGGTGAGCAGTTCTTC
j_call: TRBJ2-1; d_call: TRBD1; cdr3_length: 20; clone_size: .; v_call: TRBV12-3/TRBV12-4; cdr3_aa: CASSLRLRDRGLVWDNEQFF; cdr3_nt: TGTGCCAGCAGTTTAAGGCTGCGGGACAGGGGGTTAGTATGGGACAATGAGCAGTTCTTC
j_call: TRBJ2-5; d_call: .; cdr3_length: 12; clone_size: few; v_call: TRBV15; cdr3_aa: CATSRDRETQYF; cdr3_nt: TGTGCCACCAGCAGAGATCGGGAGACCCAGTACTTC
j_call: TRBJ2-1; d_call: .; cdr3_length: 15; clone_size: many; v_call: TRBV5-1; cdr3_aa: CASSPPPFNYNEQFF; cdr3_nt: TGCGCCAGCAGCCCTCCCCCCTTTAATTACAATGAGCAGTTCTTC
j_call: TRBJ2-1; d_call: TRBD1; cdr3_length: 15; clone_size: many; v_call: TRBV4-1; cdr3_aa: CASSQIGTARNEQFF; cdr3_nt: TGCGCCAGCAGCCAGATTGGGACAGCTCGGAATGAGCAGTTCTTC
j_call: TRBJ2-6; d_call: TRBD2; cdr3_length: 17; clone_size: .; v_call: TRBV5-1; cdr3_aa: CASSLLAGWSGANVLTF; cdr3_nt: TGCGCCAGCAGCTTACTAGCGGGATGGTCTGGGGCCAACGTCCTGACTTTC
j_call: TRBJ1-5; d_call: TRBD1; cdr3_length: 17; clone_size: once; v_call: TRBV5-4; cdr3_aa: CASSSFVSGTGLQPQHF; cdr3_nt: TGTGCCAGCAGCTCCTTTGTCTCCGGGACAGGGCTTCAGCCCCAGCATTTT
j_call: TRBJ2-7; d_call: TRBD1; cdr3_length: 16; clone_size: few; v_call: TRBV7-2; cdr3_aa: CASSLYVGQGVHEQYF; cdr3_nt: TGTGCCAGCAGCTTATATGTTGGACAGGGCGTCCACGAGCAGTACTTC
j_call: TRBJ2-7; d_call: TRBD2; cdr3_length: 20; clone_size: many; v_call: TRBV10-3; cdr3_aa: CAIRTPTSGKPGHLAYEQYF; cdr3_nt: TGTGCCATCAGGACACCCACGAGCGGGAAACCGGGCCATCTCGCCTACGAGCAGTACTTC
j_call: TRBJ1-4; d_call: TRBD1; cdr3_length: 16; clone_size: .; v_call: TRBV4-2; cdr3_aa: CASSQEEGQGAEKLFF; cdr3_nt: TGTGCCAGCAGCCAAGAGGAGGGACAGGGGGCGGAAAAACTGTTTTTT
j_call: TRBJ1-1; d_call: .; cdr3_length: 15; clone_size: .; v_call: TRBV7-2; cdr3_aa: CASSQRGGRFAEAFF; cdr3_nt: TGTGCCAGCAGCCAGCGGGGGGGGCGGTTCGCTGAAGCTTTCTTT
j_call: TRBJ2-5; d_call: .; cdr3_length: 13; clone_size: few; v_call: TRBV6-1; cdr3_aa: CASRTAPQETQYF; cdr3_nt: TGTGCCAGCCGGACAGCTCCCCAAGAGACCCAGTACTTC
j_call: TRBJ2-6; d_call: .; cdr3_length: 17; clone_size: many; v_call: TRBV9; cdr3_aa: CASSVAPIGSGANVLTF; cdr3_nt: TGTGCCAGCAGCGTAGCTCCTATCGGCTCTGGGGCCAACGTCCTGACTTTC